This T cell receptor (delta chain) was sequenced for a study of delta chain sequences of gamma delta T cells (dated by TCRdb to about 2017). Via the germline V gene, CDR1 is TSWWSYY and CDR2 QGS. The CDR3 runs 12 residues from the cysteine to the phenylalanine. Kept here is only the CDR3 DNA, which spans 36 bases and is read in frame from base 1. With respect to this clone: What antigen it recognizes has not been identified. One end of the junction does not line up with germline, which may come from a read error.

Library preparation used 5' RACE. Sequencing relied on an Illumina MiSeq. After TCRdb called clones again from the public reads with CATT, rows with identical DNA were merged. Within this sample are 2,700 or so delta-chain clones, with about 5.5% of them counted one time only. The ten largest clones take up about 50% of the sample. This clonotype was obtained from a human donor in good health. This chain is built from TRDV1 and TRDJ3, with the D segment identity uncertain. Sequences were obtained from either unsorted cells or a sorted T cell fraction (not recorded which). The bases read TGTAGTGTCTCCTGTGACACCCGACAGATGTTTTTC. Its translation is CSVSCDTRQMFF.